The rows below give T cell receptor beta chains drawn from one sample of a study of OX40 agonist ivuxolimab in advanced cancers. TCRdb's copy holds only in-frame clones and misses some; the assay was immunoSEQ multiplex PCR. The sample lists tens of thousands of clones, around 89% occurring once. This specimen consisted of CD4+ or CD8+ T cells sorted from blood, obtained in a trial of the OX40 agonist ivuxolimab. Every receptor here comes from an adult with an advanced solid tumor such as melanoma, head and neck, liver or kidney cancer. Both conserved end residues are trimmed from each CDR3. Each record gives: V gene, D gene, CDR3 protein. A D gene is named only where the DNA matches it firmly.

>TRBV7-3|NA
ASSLISGTYNEQF
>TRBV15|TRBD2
ATSRELAGVAYEQY
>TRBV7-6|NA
ASSLDGGSYNEQF
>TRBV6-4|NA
ASSDSGRMNSPLH
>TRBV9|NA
ASKVFSGANVLT
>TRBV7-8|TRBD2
ASRYIAGGSLDTQY
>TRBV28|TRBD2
ASSELAGATEQY
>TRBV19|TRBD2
ASSMASGFSYEQY
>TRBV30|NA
AYYGGLASYEQY
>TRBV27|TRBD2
ASSWTSGSFYEQY
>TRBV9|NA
ASSTPGLSTQY
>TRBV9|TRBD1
ASSVDTGAGYEQY
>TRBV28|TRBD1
ASSAGTDSNQPQH
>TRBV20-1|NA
SGGSSYEQY
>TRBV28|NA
ASSLDYEQY
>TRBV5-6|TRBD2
ASSWRTGREETQY
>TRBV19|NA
ASSIADSSQGYEQY
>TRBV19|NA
ASSIAGGAYETQY
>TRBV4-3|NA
ASSQEWAASFMGTEAF
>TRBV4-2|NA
ASTVGRGNTEAF
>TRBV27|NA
ASSLSAGSGNTIY